This entry concerns a single T cell receptor beta chain. These data originate in a study of blood T cell repertoires in COVID-19. About the study: Both acute and convalescent COVID-19 samples were obtained from the United States, Italy and Spain.

Germline-derived CDR1 and CDR2 are KGHSY and FQNENV. Trimming at V came to 0 bases and at J to 3 bases, leaving 2 bases not matched to a gene. This CDR3 comprises 15 residues. Profiled with immunoSEQ multiplex PCR; TCRdb holds only in-frame clones, not every one. The data contain under 300,000 clones, about 81% of them seen just once; the ten biggest clones take up approximately 1.5%. The chain combines TRBV16 with TRBJ2-5; 9 positions agree with TRBD2. Material for sequencing was peripheral blood. This clonotype was sampled from a human donor with COVID-19, enrolled during active disease. The donor label of this sample is uncertain. This CDR3 is CASSQSGLAKETQYF. DNA for the CDR3: TGTGCCAGCAGCCAATCCGGACTAGCGAAAGAGACCCAGTACTTC.